The text below deals with one T cell receptor beta chain. Its antigen is currently not known. No much larger clone exists at a distance of one base, and base qualities are not known. The CDR3 regions of human TCRbeta chains were analyzed by immunosequencing. The published analysis was carried out like this. Repertoire TCRs were matched against a reference library of SARS-CoV-2-specific TCRs generated with the MIRA antigen-specificity platform. Breadth meant the fraction of unique TCRs that were SARS-CoV-2-associated, whereas depth meant the fraction of total T cells that were SARS-CoV-2-associated. Each spike-specific TCR was assigned to its reactive spike region and to a CD4 or CD8 class using the MIRA data. Log10-transformed breadth and depth values were compared by one-way ANOVA with Sidak's multiple comparisons tests. Imported from immuneACCESS, the table was reduced by TCRdb to in-frame sequences with V and J called. These copies leave out some clones; in studies compared against another copy, an unresolved V gene accounts for under half, and the cause of the remainder is not known. That table gives V, J and clone size, and the DNA gave D and trimming. This sample holds around 260,000 clones; over 85% were observed only once. The ten biggest clones cover around 0.5% of the sample.

The source of the sample is a study of T cell responses to AZD1222 COVID-19 vaccine (dated by TCRdb to about 2021). Concerning the study at large: AZD1222 recipients whose second dose came at about 4 weeks and those whose second dose came at about 12 weeks were combined into one group, since spike-specific TCR depth and breadth did not differ between the two schedules. Enrollment into the trials was organized by age into subgroups of 18-55, 56-69 and 70-plus years, and those subgroups contained roughly 150, 30 and 60 TCR-sequenced participants, respectively. A total of over 230 trial participants underwent TCR sequencing, of whom about 210 had received two doses of AZD1222 and roughly 26 had received two doses of the MenACWY control vaccine. On the study overall, not on this receptor specifically: Vaccine-associated CD4 TCRs spanned the whole spike protein, with dominant responses in regions 160-218 and 743-854. Reportedly, almost half of the unique spike-specific TCRs recognized epitopes lying outside the regions that are mutated in the B.1.351 and B.1.1.7 variants. Spike-specific TCR breadth and depth rose significantly after two AZD1222 doses compared with day 0 and with MenACWY recipients. Participants were mostly white British, with more females than males. The authors suggested clonal diversity may have been underestimated. Because no samples from the day 14 peak response were available, repertoires could be characterized only after the peak T cell response. Only six AZD1222 recipients were SARS-CoV-2 seropositive at baseline, limiting conclusions about previously exposed vaccinees. The 56-69-year group was small, and its depth increase did not reach significance, likely because of low power.

The sample's time point label is to be understood as: baseline before first vaccination. The vaccinee samples were drawn from two UK trials, COV001 and COV002, one of which was a single-blind randomized controlled phase 2/3 trial testing AZD1222 (ChAdOx1 nCoV-19) in healthy adults. Trial participant PBMC samples were collected at day 0 and day 28 after the second dose for TCRbeta chain sequencing. CDR1 and CDR2 (LNHDA, SQIVND) derive from the germline V gene (reference sequence). There are 15 amino acids in the CDR3, from cysteine to phenylalanine inclusive. Solely the CDR3 DNA is kept, with 45 bases framed from the first base. Clipping removes 3 bases from V and 3 bases from J, with 6 as the unmatched junction base count.

Recombination connected TRBV19 to TRBJ2-7; the central 9 bases match TRBD1. This clonotype originated in an adult in good health. The input for sequencing was peripheral blood, taken on day 0 of AZD1222 vaccination. The CDR3 region reads CASSMPGQGFYEQYF. The DNA sequence reads TGTGCCAGTAGTATGCCGGGACAGGGCTTCTACGAGCAGTACTTC.